This passage covers 13 T cell receptor beta chains from one sample sequenced in a study of cytomegalovirus exposure and HLA in healthy donors. The assay was immunoSEQ multiplex PCR, and TCRdb's table has in-frame clones only and misses some. There are about 190,000 clones in the sample; about 80% occur only once, and roughly 7% lies in the top ten. The sequencing input was PBMCs. The receptors were sampled from a man between 18 and 35 years old in good health and CMV-seropositive.

This clone was observed a few times. This rearrangement joins TRBV30 to TRBJ1-5; perhaps TRBD1 as D (6 bases). V lost 4 bases, J lost 0 bases, and 16 bases lay in between. The CDR3 spans 16 residues. CDR1 and CDR2 (germline): GTSNPN, SVGIG (reference sequence). The CDR3 region has the DNA TGTGCCTGGACCCACTCTTCAGGGGTTAGCAATCAGCCCCAGCATTTT. It translates to CAWTHSSGVSNQPQHF.

Notes on this clone: Germline and junction disagree at one end, which may indicate a read error. This sequence joins TRBV7-8 and TRBJ2-7, with D perhaps TRBD2 (6 bases). In germline, CDR1 is SGHVS, CDR2 FQNEAQ. The CDR3 loop spans 14 amino acids. CDR3 in DNA: TGTGCCAGCAGCATAGCGGACAAGTTCGGCGAGCAGTACTTC. Amino acid sequence: CASSIADKFGEQYF.

The chain recombines TRBV5-1 with TRBJ2-2; 10 nucleotides line up with TRBD2. The junction had 15 bases not matched to a gene; V was cut back by 6 bases and J by 4 bases. The CDR3 is made up of 18 amino acids. Germline values: CDR1 SGHRS, CDR2 YFSETQ. The chain's CDR3 is CASNQVVGGLAATGELFF. CDR3 nucleotide sequence: TGCGCCAGCAACCAGGTGGTGGGTGGACTAGCGGCCACCGGGGAGCTGTTTTTT.

The chain uses TRBV28 and TRBJ2-1, with 9 bases identical to TRBD2. Per germline, CDR1 MDHEN and CDR2 SYDVKM. The CDR3 has 15 amino acids. The V segment lost 4 bases and the J segment 2 bases; nucleotides outside the gene matches: 3. The CDR3 sequence is CASSSTSGPYNEQFF. The CDR3 DNA follows: TGTGCCAGCAGTTCGACTAGCGGCCCCTACAATGAGCAGTTCTTC.

The chain recombines TRBV2 with TRBJ2-7, with 7 nucleotides matching TRBD2. The CDR3 covers 16 residues. V lost 2 bases to trimming and J lost 2 bases; unmatched junction nucleotides: 9. Germline V gene sequence: CDR1 SNHLY, CDR2 FYNNEI. The CDR3 DNA is TGTGCCAGCAGTGAATCGGTCGGGAGGACAACCTACGAGCAGTACTTC. Encoded protein: CASSESVGRTTYEQYF.

DNA of the CDR3: TGTGCCAGCAGTGAACCCGGGACAGGGCGTTCCGAGCAGTACTTC. Its protein is CASSEPGTGRSEQYF. The V call is TRBV6-1, the J call TRBJ2-7, with TRBD1 matching 9 bases. Germline assignment: CDR1 MNHNS and CDR2 SASEGT. CDR3 length: 15 amino acids. With 2 bases clipped from V and 6 bases from J, the junction kept 8 bases outside the gene matches.

The chain carries TRBV4-3 and TRBJ1-5, with D uncertain. V gave up 0 bases and J gave up 2 bases, with 8 bases separating them. From germline, CDR1 is LGHNA and CDR2 YSLEER. This CDR3 comprises 15 residues. The chain's CDR3 is CASSQEVGGNQPQHF. The DNA of the CDR3 is TGCGCCAGCAGCCAAGAGGTCGGGGGCAATCAGCCCCAGCATTTT.

The J gene is TRBJ2-3, the V gene TRBV7-9; the match to TRBD2 covers 12 bases. Germline V gene sequence: CDR1 SEHNR, CDR2 FQNEAQ (reference sequence). The CDR3 length is 16 residues. The J segment lost 4 bases and the V segment lost 3 bases, leaving 5 bases of the junction unmatched. CDR3 DNA sequence: TGTGCCAGCAGCTTGACTAGCGGGAGCTGGCCAGATACGCAGTATTTT. Residues: CASSLTSGSWPDTQYF.

The V call is TRBV6-5, the J call TRBJ2-1; D gene uncertain. The CDR3 is 14 amino acids. Trimming removed 0 bases at V and 5 bases at J, with 8 bases between. Germline-derived CDR1 and CDR2 are MNHEY and SVGAGI. In DNA form, the CDR3 reads TGTGCCAGCAGTTACTCCCGACTTAACAATGAGCAGTTCTTC. It specifies CASSYSRLNNEQFF.

J is TRBJ2-1 and V is TRBV7-3, with TRBD2 matching over 7 bases. Germline trimming cut 2 bases from V and 2 bases from J; bases unmatched to any gene: 6. The V gene's germline CDR1 is SGHTA and CDR2 FQGTGA. This CDR3 spans 16 amino acids. CDR3 region: CASSLQSAGAYNEQFF. The CDR3 DNA follows: TGTGCCAGCAGCTTACAGTCCGCGGGAGCCTACAATGAGCAGTTCTTC.

The rearrangement links TRBV5-1 to TRBJ2-1, with 7 bases identical to TRBD2. The V segment lost 0 bases and the J segment 4 bases; nucleotides outside the gene matches: 7. Germline V gives CDR1 SGHRS, CDR2 YFSETQ. The CDR3 consists of 16 residues. The CDR3 DNA follows: TGCGCCAGCAGCTTGGCGGGGGGACCGGTATACAATGAGCAGTTCTTC. Its translation is CASSLAGGPVYNEQFF.

The J gene is TRBJ2-5, the V gene TRBV9; no reliable D call. Trimming shortened V by 4 bases and J by 1 base, and 11 bases separated the two germline ends. The length of the CDR3 is 14 residues. Germline CDR1 reads SGDLS; CDR2 reads YYNGEE. This CDR3 reads CASSPRPSQETQYF. CDR3 sequence (DNA): TGTGCCAGCAGCCCCCGGCCTAGCCAAGAGACCCAGTACTTC.

This clone was seen only a few times. The J gene is TRBJ2-7, the V gene TRBV2; D remains unclear. V lost 7 bases to trimming and J lost 4 bases, with 8 bases between them. The CDR3 totals 11 residues. Germline CDR1 and CDR2: SNHLY and FYNNEI. CDR3 sequence: CASNGVYEQYF. DNA of the CDR3: TGTGCCAGCAACGGTGTGTACGAGCAGTACTTC.